This is a list of T cell receptor beta chains from one sample in a study of blood T cells in healthy people across ages. Each CDR3 protein gets one entry after TCRdb re-called the 5' RACE reads with MiXCR. The sample contains hundreds of thousands of distinct CDR3 sequences, roughly 60% of which appear only once. Sequenced: blood. These receptors were collected from a man aged 25-40 years in good health. Both conserved end residues are part of each CDR3. The D gene is left open where the match is weak. Not every row has a clone size; where given, it reads once, few, many or a size class.

J: TRBJ2-3; V: TRBV12-3/TRBV12-4; size: .; D: .; DNA: TGTGCCAGCAGGCCAAACACAGATACGCAGTATTTT; CDR3: CASRPNTDTQYF
J: TRBJ1-2; V: TRBV2; size: .; D: .; DNA: TGTGCCAGCAGTGAAGCGCAGGGATCCTATGGCGGGGGCTACACCTTC; CDR3: CASSEAQGSYGGGYTF
J: TRBJ2-1; V: TRBV6-1; size: .; D: .; DNA: TGTGCCAGCAGAAGGACAGCTCGGGGCAAGGAGCAGTTCTTC; CDR3: CASRRTARGKEQFF
J: TRBJ1-1; V: TRBV20-1; size: .; D: TRBD1; DNA: TGCAGTGCTAGGGGACAGACCACTGAAGCTTTCTTT; CDR3: CSARGQTTEAFF
J: TRBJ1-2; V: TRBV15; size: .; D: .; DNA: TGTGCCACCAGCAGAGATCCGGTTAACTATGGCTACACCTTC; CDR3: CATSRDPVNYGYTF
J: TRBJ1-6; V: TRBV3-1; size: .; D: TRBD1; DNA: TGTGCCAGCAGCCAGTTGAACAGGGGAGGATCACCCCTCCACTTT; CDR3: CASSQLNRGGSPLHF
J: TRBJ2-7; V: TRBV5-1; size: .; D: .; DNA: TGCGCCAGCAGCTTCACCGGGGCAGGGTTTCGTGAGCAGTACTTC; CDR3: CASSFTGAGFREQYF
J: TRBJ2-5; V: TRBV6-2/TRBV6-3; size: few; D: TRBD2; DNA: TGTGCCAGCAGCCCCTGGGCTAGCGGGTACCAAGAGACCCAGTACTTC; CDR3: CASSPWASGYQETQYF
J: TRBJ2-5; V: TRBV20-1; size: .; D: .; DNA: TGCAGTGCTAGAGGCCCTAACCAAGAGACCCAGTACTTC; CDR3: CSARGPNQETQYF
J: TRBJ2-3; V: TRBV7-9; size: .; D: TRBD1; DNA: TGTGCCAGCAGCTCGCTCCGGGACAGGGTGATAGATACGCAGTATTTT; CDR3: CASSSLRDRVIDTQYF
J: TRBJ1-5; V: TRBV20-1; size: few; D: .; DNA: TGCAGTGCTAGAGTGGGGGGTACGGGCAATCAGCCCCAGCATTTT; CDR3: CSARVGGTGNQPQHF
J: TRBJ2-3; V: TRBV4-3; size: .; D: .; DNA: TGCGCCAGCAGCCAGAGGTATTCGACGGCCCCAGATACGCAGTATTTT; CDR3: CASSQRYSTAPDTQYF
J: TRBJ2-7; V: TRBV28; size: few; D: TRBD2; DNA: TGTGCCAGCAGTCCCCTGACTAGCGGGGGCTACGAGCAGTACTTC; CDR3: CASSPLTSGGYEQYF
J: TRBJ1-2; V: TRBV6-5; size: .; D: .; DNA: TGTGCCACCCAGTTTAGAGGTTCCATTAACGGCTACACCTTC; CDR3: CATQFRGSINGYTF
J: TRBJ2-6; V: TRBV29-1; size: .; D: .; DNA: TGCAGCGTTCCTACTGGGGCCAACGTCCTGACTTTC; CDR3: CSVPTGANVLTF
J: TRBJ1-1; V: TRBV28; size: .; D: .; DNA: TGTGCCAGCAGTCTGGGAGGAGCCTACCGTAACACTGAAGCTTTCTTT; CDR3: CASSLGGAYRNTEAFF
J: TRBJ2-3; V: TRBV15; size: .; D: .; DNA: TGTGCCACCAGCAGAGTGTCAGGGGTCCCAGATACGCAGTATTTT; CDR3: CATSRVSGVPDTQYF
J: TRBJ1-6; V: TRBV9; size: .; D: .; DNA: TGTGCCAGCAGCGTTCAAGGCGAGAATTCACCCCTCCACTTT; CDR3: CASSVQGENSPLHF
J: TRBJ1-2; V: TRBV2; size: .; D: .; DNA: TGTGCCAGCAGGGTCCAGGGAGAGGGACCATATGGCTACACCTTC; CDR3: CASRVQGEGPYGYTF
J: TRBJ2-5; V: TRBV9; size: few; D: .; DNA: TGTGCCAGCAGCGTAGAAGGGCGGGCGGAAGAGACCCAGTACTTC; CDR3: CASSVEGRAEETQYF
J: TRBJ1-5; V: TRBV5-5; size: few; D: .; DNA: TGTGCCAGCAGTGTCCGGGGGAGCAATCAGCCCCAGCATTTT; CDR3: CASSVRGSNQPQHF
J: TRBJ2-1; V: TRBV29-1; size: .; D: .; DNA: TGCAGCGTTGGACCCTCTAGATACAATGAGCAGTTCTTC; CDR3: CSVGPSRYNEQFF
J: TRBJ2-5; V: TRBV7-2; size: many; D: .; DNA: TGTGCCAGCAGTTCGCGGAGCCAAGAGACCCAGTACTTC; CDR3: CASSSRSQETQYF
J: TRBJ2-1; V: TRBV9; size: once; D: TRBD1; DNA: TGTGCCAGCAGCGTAGGGGCGGGACAGGGGAATGAGCAGTTCTTC; CDR3: CASSVGAGQGNEQFF
J: TRBJ2-3; V: TRBV6-1; size: .; D: .; DNA: TGTGCCAGCAGTGAAGAATGGGACATGGATACGCAGTATTTT; CDR3: CASSEEWDMDTQYF
J: TRBJ1-1; V: TRBV5-4; size: .; D: .; DNA: TGTGCCAGCCACGGGGGAGCGAACACTGAAGCTTTCTTT; CDR3: CASHGGANTEAFF
J: TRBJ1-6; V: TRBV30; size: once; D: TRBD1; DNA: TGTGCCTCGGCACAGGGGTTGGATTCACCCCTCCACTTT; CDR3: CASAQGLDSPLHF
J: TRBJ2-5; V: TRBV12-3/TRBV12-4; size: .; D: .; DNA: TGTGCCAGCAGTCCGACCTTAACCCCATCGGTGGAGACCCAGTACTTC; CDR3: CASSPTLTPSVETQYF
J: TRBJ2-5; V: TRBV6-5; size: .; D: .; DNA: TGTGCCAGCAGTTACAATAGCCAAGAGACCCAGTACTTC; CDR3: CASSYNSQETQYF
J: TRBJ1-2; V: TRBV4-2; size: .; D: .; DNA: TGTGCCAGCAGCCAAGATCTGCAGGGAACCTATGGCTACACCTTC; CDR3: CASSQDLQGTYGYTF
J: TRBJ2-3; V: TRBV12-3/TRBV12-4; size: .; D: TRBD2; DNA: TGTGCCAGCAGTGGTAGCGGGGGGACCACAGATACGCAGTATTTT; CDR3: CASSGSGGTTDTQYF
J: TRBJ2-1; V: TRBV20-1; size: once; D: TRBD2; DNA: TGCAGTGCTCGACCCTTCGGACTAGCGGGTAATTCCAATGAGCAGTTCTTC; CDR3: CSARPFGLAGNSNEQFF
J: TRBJ2-5; V: TRBV20-1; size: .; D: TRBD1; DNA: TGCAGTGCTAGAGAAGAACGACAGGGGATAGGGGAGACCCAGTACTTC; CDR3: CSAREERQGIGETQYF
J: TRBJ2-7; V: TRBV10-3; size: .; D: .; DNA: TGTGCCGGTGCTAGGTCGGGAAGGCCCTACGAGCAGTACTTC; CDR3: CAGARSGRPYEQYF
J: TRBJ2-1; V: TRBV7-2; size: many; D: TRBD2; DNA: TGTGCCAGCAGCACGACTAGCGGGAGAAGAGATGAGCAGTTCTTC; CDR3: CASSTTSGRRDEQFF
J: TRBJ2-3; V: TRBV7-2; size: .; D: .; DNA: TGTGCCAGCAGCCAGAGCGTGGATACGCAGTATTTT; CDR3: CASSQSVDTQYF
J: TRBJ2-7; V: TRBV20-1; size: once; D: .; DNA: TGCAGTGCTAAAGGCGGAACAACCTACGAGCAGTACTTC; CDR3: CSAKGGTTYEQYF
J: TRBJ1-5; V: TRBV30; size: once; D: .; DNA: TGTGCCTGGAGTGGATTGGGGTCCCAGCCCCAGCATTTT; CDR3: CAWSGLGSQPQHF
J: TRBJ2-5; V: TRBV9; size: .; D: .; DNA: TGTGCCAGCAGCGTCTCTCACCAAGAGACCCAGTACTTC; CDR3: CASSVSHQETQYF
J: TRBJ1-2; V: TRBV29-1; size: few; D: .; DNA: TGCAGCGTTGATTGCCGTCTAATCTATGGCTACACCTTC; CDR3: CSVDCRLIYGYTF
J: TRBJ2-1; V: TRBV6-4; size: few; D: .; DNA: TGTGCCACCCAAAGTGGGGTTGAGCAGTTCTTC; CDR3: CATQSGVEQFF
J: TRBJ2-3; V: TRBV2; size: .; D: .; DNA: TGTGCCAGCAGTGGACAGTCAGATACGCAGTATTTT; CDR3: CASSGQSDTQYF
J: TRBJ1-5; V: TRBV27; size: .; D: .; DNA: TGTGCCAGCAGTTTAAGGCCCCCCCGACGGCAAGGATTAAATCAGCCCCAGCATTTT; CDR3: CASSLRPPRRQGLNQPQHF
J: TRBJ2-7; V: TRBV20-1; size: .; D: TRBD2; DNA: TGCAGTGCTCGATCCGGGACTAGCTCCTACAATGAGCAGTACTTC; CDR3: CSARSGTSSYNEQYF
J: TRBJ2-1; V: TRBV20-1; size: .; D: TRBD2; DNA: TGCAGTGCTATCCCCGGGACTAGTATGTTCTTC; CDR3: CSAIPGTSMFF
J: TRBJ1-5; V: TRBV6-8; size: .; D: .; DNA: TGTGCCACCTCACAGGGCTTCGGCAATCAGCCCCAGCATTTT; CDR3: CATSQGFGNQPQHF
J: TRBJ2-3; V: TRBV7-9; size: few; D: .; DNA: TGCAGGACCGGACCAGAGAGTTTGGATACGCAGTATTTT; CDR3: CRTGPESLDTQYF
J: TRBJ2-5; V: TRBV13; size: .; D: TRBD2; DNA: TGTGCCAGCAGCATAGGGACTAGCGGGGAGACCCAGTACTTC; CDR3: CASSIGTSGETQYF
J: TRBJ2-6; V: TRBV4-2; size: .; D: TRBD1; DNA: TGTGCCAGCGGACAGGGAGACTCTGGGGCCAACGTCCTGACTTTC; CDR3: CASGQGDSGANVLTF
J: TRBJ2-7; V: TRBV24-1; size: .; D: TRBD1; DNA: TGTGCCACCAGTGACGTCCCGGGACAGCCTTGTCAGCAGTACTTC; CDR3: CATSDVPGQPCQQYF
J: TRBJ2-3; V: TRBV20-1; size: .; D: .; DNA: TGCAGTGCCCGGTACCAGAGGACTCTCACAGATACGCAGTATTTT; CDR3: CSARYQRTLTDTQYF